This entry is about one TCR beta chain. Its antigen is currently unknown. This CDR3 contains 14 residues. Trimming left V 5 bases short and J 1 base short, with 11 bases between. Germline loops: CDR1 SGHTA, CDR2 FQGNSA. TCRdb's table, derived via immunoSEQ multiplex PCR, lists solely in-frame clones and lacks some. This repertoire shows 130,000 to 150,000 clones, around 91% found once; its top ten account for under 5.5%. These data belong to a study of T cell responses to AZD1222 COVID-19 vaccine. Overall study context: Combined were second doses at about 4 or about 12 weeks.

Broader study findings: The donor cohort was predominantly white British with a female majority, and clonal diversity may have been underestimated. Seropositive AZD1222 recipients at baseline numbered only 5 to 7.

The clonotype originates from an adult in good health. Sequences were derived from peripheral blood, sampled on day 0 of AZD1222 vaccination. The V call is TRBV7-2, the J call TRBJ1-2; D call uncertain. In DNA form, the CDR3 reads TGTGCCAGCAGCCCCAGGACGGTTAACTATGGCTACACCTTC. This encodes CASSPRTVNYGYTF.